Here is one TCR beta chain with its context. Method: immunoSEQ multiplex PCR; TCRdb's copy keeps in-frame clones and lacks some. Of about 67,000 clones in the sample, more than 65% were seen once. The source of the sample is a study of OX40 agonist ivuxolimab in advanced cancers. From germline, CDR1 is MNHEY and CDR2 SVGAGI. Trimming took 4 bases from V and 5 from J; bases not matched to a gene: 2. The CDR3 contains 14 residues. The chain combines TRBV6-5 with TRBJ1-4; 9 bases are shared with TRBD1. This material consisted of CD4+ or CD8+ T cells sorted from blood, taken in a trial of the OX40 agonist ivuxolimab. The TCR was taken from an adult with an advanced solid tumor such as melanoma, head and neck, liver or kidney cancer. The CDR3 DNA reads TGTGCCAGCAGTTCGACAGGGGGAAATGAAAAACTGTTTTTT. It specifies CASSSTGGNEKLFF.